These T cell receptor beta chains were read from a single sample in a study of identical twins. TCRdb itself ran the 5' RACE reads through MiXCR, one entry per CDR3 protein. The sample lists more than 1.5 million distinct CDR3 sequences, roughly 35% occurring once. Sequencing input: cord blood. All receptors derive from a newborn girl in good health. Both conserved end residues are part of each CDR3. A D gene is named only where the DNA matches it firmly. Not every row has a clone size; where given, it reads once, few, many or a size class.

d_call j_call clone_size v_call cdr3_nt cdr3_aa
- TRBJ1-2 few TRBV6-1 TGTGCCAGCAGTGAAGTCAGGGCAGATGGCTACACCTTC CASSEVRADGYTF
TRBD2 TRBJ2-7 - TRBV12-3/TRBV12-4 TGTGCCAGCAGTGGGACTAGCGGGAGCTCCTACAATGAGCAGTACTTC CASSGTSGSSYNEQYF
TRBD2 TRBJ2-7 few TRBV20-1 TGCAGTGCTAGAGATGCTAGCGGGAGACGGGCTGAGCAGTACTTC CSARDASGRRAEQYF
- TRBJ2-3 few TRBV7-9 TGTGCCAGCAGACCAGGTCGGGGACAACTTGACACAGATACGCAGTATTTT CASRPGRGQLDTDTQYF
TRBD1 TRBJ1-2 few TRBV7-9 TGTGCCAGCAGCTTAGACTGGAACAGGGGCGGCTACACCTTC CASSLDWNRGGYTF
- TRBJ1-1 - TRBV20-1 TGCAGTGCTAGAGGGGTGGAGGGCTTGAACACTGAAGCTTTCTTT CSARGVEGLNTEAFF
TRBD2 TRBJ2-7 - TRBV7-2 TGTGCCAGCAGCTACGGGACTAGGATGTACGAGCAGTACTTC CASSYGTRMYEQYF
- TRBJ2-1 - TRBV28 TGTGCCAGCAGCACCGGGACTGGCTTGAGGGAGCAGTTCTTC CASSTGTGLREQFF
- TRBJ2-1 - TRBV19 TGTGCCAGTAGTTCGATAGTAGGCAATGAGCAGTTCTTC CASSSIVGNEQFF
- TRBJ1-6 - TRBV4-2 TGTGCCAGCAGCCAAACCTTCGTGGGGGACCAGAGTTCACCCCTCCACTTT CASSQTFVGDQSSPLHF
TRBD2 TRBJ2-5 few TRBV3-1 TGTGCCAGCAGCCAGACCGCTAGCGGCCAAGAGACCCAGTACTTC CASSQTASGQETQYF
TRBD2 TRBJ2-1 few TRBV5-1 TGCGCCACCAAATCTTTAGCGGGGGCTGGAAATGAGCAGTTCTTC CATKSLAGAGNEQFF
- TRBJ1-2 few TRBV10-3 TGTGCCATCAGTGAGTCAGCAGGGAACCCCTATGGCTACACCTTC CAISESAGNPYGYTF
- TRBJ2-1 - TRBV5-6 TGTGCCAGCAGCTTGGAGGGCAGGGTTAATGAGCAGTTCTTC CASSLEGRVNEQFF
TRBD1 TRBJ2-6 few TRBV4-2 TGTGCCAGCAGCCAAGGGACAGGGACTGGGGCCAACGTCCTGACTTTC CASSQGTGTGANVLTF
- TRBJ2-1 - TRBV7-2 TGTGCCAGCAGCTTAGGGCGACTAGATCCTAGGAATGAGCAGTTCTTC CASSLGRLDPRNEQFF
- TRBJ2-7 many TRBV5-1 TGCGCCAGCAGCTTGAGGGGCAACTACGAGCAGTACTTC CASSLRGNYEQYF
- TRBJ2-5 few TRBV9 TGTGCCAGCAGCGTATCCCAAGGGGGAGAGACCCAGTACTTC CASSVSQGGETQYF
TRBD2 TRBJ2-1 - TRBV9 TGTGCCAGCAACCCGAGCGGGAACCCCTACAATGAGCAGTTCTTC CASNPSGNPYNEQFF
- TRBJ2-7 few TRBV6-1 TGTGCCAGCAGTGCAAGAGGGGGCGAGCAGTACTTC CASSARGGEQYF
- TRBJ1-4 - TRBV10-1 TGCGCCAGCAGTGAGGGTAGCCGTTTGCGTGAAAAACTGTTTTTT CASSEGSRLREKLFF
TRBD2 TRBJ2-7 - TRBV12-3/TRBV12-4 TGTGCCTCCACTTGGGGCGGGAGCTCCTACAATGAGCAGTACTTC CASTWGGSSYNEQYF
- TRBJ1-1 - TRBV29-1 TGCAGCGTTGAAGTGGGCCCTGGGACCAAAGCTTTCTTT CSVEVGPGTKAFF
- TRBJ2-3 - TRBV6-1 TGTGCCAGCAGATTAGGACGGACCTTGGGAACAGATACGCAGTATTTT CASRLGRTLGTDTQYF
- TRBJ1-2 few TRBV7-8 TGTGCCAGCAGCTTAGATAATGACGGGGGCTCCTATGGCTACACCTTC CASSLDNDGGSYGYTF
TRBD1 TRBJ2-3 once TRBV20-1 TGCAGTGCTAGATCCCAGGGGGCTCTCACAGATACGCAGTATTTT CSARSQGALTDTQYF
TRBD2 TRBJ2-1 few TRBV28 TGTGCCAGCAGTTTAAATCCCCGGACTAGCGGGAGTACAATAGGTGAGCAGTTCTTC CASSLNPRTSGSTIGEQFF
- TRBJ2-3 - TRBV10-2 TGCGCCAGCAGTGTCGGGAATCCTGGGCCCACAGATACGCAGTATTTT CASSVGNPGPTDTQYF
TRBD2 TRBJ2-3 once TRBV3-1 TGTGCCAGCAGCCAAGAGCTAGCGGGGGGCCCAACTAGCACAGATACGCAGTATTTT CASSQELAGGPTSTDTQYF
- TRBJ1-2 few TRBV3-1 TGTGCCAGCAGCCCGGGACTGAGGTATGGCTACACCTTC CASSPGLRYGYTF
- TRBJ1-5 - TRBV28 TGTGCCAGCAGTTTAGGGGGTGCTCATAGCAATCAGCCCCAGCATTTT CASSLGGAHSNQPQHF
TRBD2 TRBJ2-1 once TRBV20-1 TGCAGTGCTAGAGCGGGGGGAGGGGAGCAGTTCTTC CSARAGGGEQFF
- TRBJ2-7 few TRBV7-9 TGTGCCAGCAGCTTAGCGCAAGGGGAGTCCTACGAGCAGTACTTC CASSLAQGESYEQYF
- TRBJ2-5 once TRBV7-8 TGTGCCAGCAGCTTATTACCGGTCGGCCTCAGGGAGACCCAGTACTTC CASSLLPVGLRETQYF
- TRBJ2-5 once TRBV27 TGTGCCAGCAGTTTAGCGGTGGGGGACGAGACCCAGTACTTC CASSLAVGDETQYF
- TRBJ2-7 - TRBV28 TGTGCCAGCAGTCTGCCAGGGATCGAGCAGTACTTC CASSLPGIEQYF
- TRBJ2-5 - TRBV7-9 TGTGCCAGCAGCGCTTACGCAGGGAACTACCAAGAGACCCAGTACTTC CASSAYAGNYQETQYF
- TRBJ2-3 - TRBV5-4 TGTGCCAGCAGCTTTGCCGGACCCGAGGCAGATACGCAGTATTTT CASSFAGPEADTQYF
- TRBJ2-7 few TRBV7-9 TGTGCCAGCAGCCCGGACTTTCCCTCGGCCTACGAGCAGTACTTC CASSPDFPSAYEQYF
- TRBJ1-1 - TRBV6-1 TGTGCCACTACGTTGGTAGACGGAGCCGACACTGAAGCTTTCTTT CATTLVDGADTEAFF
- TRBJ1-6 few TRBV28 TGTGCCAGCAGTTTATCCCAGGGATGGAATTCACCCCTCCACTTT CASSLSQGWNSPLHF